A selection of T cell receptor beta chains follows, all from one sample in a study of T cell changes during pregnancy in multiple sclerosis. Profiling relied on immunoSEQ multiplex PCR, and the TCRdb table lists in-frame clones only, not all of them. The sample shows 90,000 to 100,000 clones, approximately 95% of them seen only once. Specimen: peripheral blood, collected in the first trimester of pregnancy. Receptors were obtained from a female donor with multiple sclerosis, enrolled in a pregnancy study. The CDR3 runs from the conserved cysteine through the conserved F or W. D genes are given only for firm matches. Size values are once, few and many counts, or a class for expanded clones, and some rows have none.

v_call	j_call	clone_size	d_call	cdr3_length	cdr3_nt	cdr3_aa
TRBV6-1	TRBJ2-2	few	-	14	TGTGCCAGCAAAACCGCAGGGGCCACCGGGGAGCTGTTTTTT	CASKTAGATGELFF
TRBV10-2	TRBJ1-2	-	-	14	TGCGCCAGCAGTGAGTCGAACAGGCGCTATGGCTACACCTTC	CASSESNRRYGYTF
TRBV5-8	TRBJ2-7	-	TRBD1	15	TGTGCCAGCAGCTTAACAGGGACAGCGACCTACGAGCAGTACTTC	CASSLTGTATYEQYF
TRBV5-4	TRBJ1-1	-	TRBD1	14	TGTGCCAGCAGGGGGACAGCCTCGAACACTGAAGCTTTCTTT	CASRGTASNTEAFF
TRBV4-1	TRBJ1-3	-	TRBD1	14	TGCGCCAGCAGCCCCGGGACAGTCGGAGACACCATATATTTT	CASSPGTVGDTIYF
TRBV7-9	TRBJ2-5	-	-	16	TGTGCCAGCAGCCAGCCTTTGGGGGGGGGCCGCGAGACCCAGTACTTC	CASSQPLGGGRETQYF
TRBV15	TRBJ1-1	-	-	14	TGTGCCACCAGCAGCGGAGGGAGTTTTACTGAAGCTTTCTTT	CATSSGGSFTEAFF
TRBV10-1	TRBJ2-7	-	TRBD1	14	TGCGCCACCCAACTCGGACAGGGTTTCCACGAGCAGTACTTC	CATQLGQGFHEQYF
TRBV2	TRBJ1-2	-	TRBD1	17	TGTGCCAGCAGTGAAGTTCCGGGACAGTTAGCTAACTATGGCTACACCTTC	CASSEVPGQLANYGYTF
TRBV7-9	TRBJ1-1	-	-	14	TGTGCCAGCAGCACACAGGGCCTGAACACTGAAGCTTTCTTT	CASSTQGLNTEAFF
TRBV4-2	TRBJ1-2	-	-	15	TGTGCCAGCAGCCAAGCGCGGGGGGTGAACTATGGCTACACCTTC	CASSQARGVNYGYTF
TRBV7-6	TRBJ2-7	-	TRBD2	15	TGTGCCAGCAGCCCGAGCGGGGGGGCCTTTGACGAGCAGTACTTC	CASSPSGGAFDEQYF
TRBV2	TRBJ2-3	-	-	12	TGTGCCAGCAGAGCGACCACAGATACGCAGTATTTT	CASRATTDTQYF
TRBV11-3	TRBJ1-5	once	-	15	TGTGCCAGCAGCTTAGAAGGTCAGGGCAATCAGCCCCAGCATTTT	CASSLEGQGNQPQHF
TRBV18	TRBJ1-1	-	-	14	TGTGCCAGCTCACCAAATAATCTGAACACTGAAGCTTTCTTT	CASSPNNLNTEAFF
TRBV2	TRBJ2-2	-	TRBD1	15	TGTGCCAGCAGAACGGGACAGGGGGCCGCCGGGGAGCTGTTTTTT	CASRTGQGAAGELFF
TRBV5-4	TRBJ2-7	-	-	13	TGTGCCAGCAGCTTGGATATACCGGGCGAGCAGTACTTC	CASSLDIPGEQYF
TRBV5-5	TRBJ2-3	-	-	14	TGTGCCAGCAGCTTGGAGGGGACAACAGATACGCAGTATTTT	CASSLEGTTDTQYF
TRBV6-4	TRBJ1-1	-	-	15	TGTGCCAGCAGTGACTCCGCAGGAGGTCGGACTGAAGCTTTCTTT	CASSDSAGGRTEAFF
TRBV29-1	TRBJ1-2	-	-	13	TGCAGCGTCCGGGATACAATCGGGAATGGCTACACCTTC	CSVRDTIGNGYTF
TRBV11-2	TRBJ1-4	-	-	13	TGTGCCAGCAGCCTCCCAAACAGCCCTCGACTGTTTTTT	CASSLPNSPRLFF
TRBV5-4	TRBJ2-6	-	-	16	TGTGCCAGCAGCTTGGGCGGCAGCTCTGGGGCCAACGTCCTGACTTTC	CASSLGGSSGANVLTF
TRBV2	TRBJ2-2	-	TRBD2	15	TGTGCCAGCAGGGGAACTAGCGGGGCTGCCGGGGAGCTGTTTTTT	CASRGTSGAAGELFF
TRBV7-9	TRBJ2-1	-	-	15	TGTGCCAGCAGCTTAGGACAGGCTCCCTACAATGAGCAGTTCTTC	CASSLGQAPYNEQFF